The clone carrying this TCR beta chain was found a few times. The antigen remains unidentified. The entry originates in a study of T cell repertoires in cytomegalovirus infection. V was shortened by 4 bases and J by 8 bases, with 16 bases between the two germline ends. This CDR3 contains 14 residues. Germline V gene data show CDR1 as SGHRS and CDR2 as YFSETQ. TCRdb redid the calling of the reads with MiXCR, one entry per CDR3 protein. Of about a million distinct CDR3 sequences in the sample, under 40% are singletons; the top ten hold around an eighth. The sequencing used cultured CD8+ T cells from PBMCs, collected from culture after CMV antigen stimulation. This chain joins TRBV5-1 and TRBJ2-1; D is tentatively TRBD1 or TRBD2 (5 bases each). The receptor was isolated from a human donor in good health (CMV status not recorded). Some clones in this sample may be carry-over from other donors' samples. The CDR3 DNA sequence: TGCGCCAGCAGCCAAATCCCGGGGCGGGATGAGCAGTTCTTC. Encoded protein: CASSQIPGRDEQFF. Filled out from reference TRBV5-1 and TRBJ2-1, the complete variable domain reads KAGVTQTPRYLIKTRGQQVTLSCSPISGHRSVSWYQQTPGQGLQFLFEYFSETQRNKGNFPGRFSGRQFSNSRSEMNVSTLELGDSALYLCASSQIPGRDEQFFGPGTRLTVL.